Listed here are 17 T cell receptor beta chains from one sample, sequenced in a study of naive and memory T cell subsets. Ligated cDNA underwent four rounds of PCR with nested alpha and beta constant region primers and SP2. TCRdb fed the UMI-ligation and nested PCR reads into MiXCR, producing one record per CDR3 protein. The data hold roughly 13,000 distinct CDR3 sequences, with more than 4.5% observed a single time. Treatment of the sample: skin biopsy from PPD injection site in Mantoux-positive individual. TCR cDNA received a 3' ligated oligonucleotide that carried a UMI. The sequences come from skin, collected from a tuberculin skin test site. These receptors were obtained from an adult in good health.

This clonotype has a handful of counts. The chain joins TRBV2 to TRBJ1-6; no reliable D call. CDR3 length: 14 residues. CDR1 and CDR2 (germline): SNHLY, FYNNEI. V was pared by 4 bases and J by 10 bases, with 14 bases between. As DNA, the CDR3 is TGTGCCAGCAGTGTATTCTCCGAGAGATCACCCCTCCACTTT. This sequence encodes CASSVFSERSPLHF.

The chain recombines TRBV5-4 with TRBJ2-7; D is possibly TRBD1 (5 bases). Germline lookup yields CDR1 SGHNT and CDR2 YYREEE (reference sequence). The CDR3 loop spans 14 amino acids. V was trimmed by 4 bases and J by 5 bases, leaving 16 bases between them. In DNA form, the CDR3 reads TGTGCCAGCAGCCTCTACACAGGCTTCGACGAGCAGTACTTC. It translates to CASSLYTGFDEQYF.

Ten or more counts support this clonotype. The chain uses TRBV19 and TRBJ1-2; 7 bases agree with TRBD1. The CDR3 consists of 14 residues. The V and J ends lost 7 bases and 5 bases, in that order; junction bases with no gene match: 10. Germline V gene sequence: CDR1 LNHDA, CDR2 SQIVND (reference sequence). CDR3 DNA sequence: TGTGCCAGTACTTTCCAGGACAGGCTTTATGGCTACACCTTC. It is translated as CASTFQDRLYGYTF.

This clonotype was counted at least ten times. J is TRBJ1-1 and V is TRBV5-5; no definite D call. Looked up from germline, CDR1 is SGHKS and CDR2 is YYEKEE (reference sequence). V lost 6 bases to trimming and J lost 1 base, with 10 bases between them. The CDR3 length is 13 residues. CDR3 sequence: CASTKGENTEAFF. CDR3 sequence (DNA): TGTGCCAGCACAAAGGGCGAGAACACTGAAGCTTTCTTT.

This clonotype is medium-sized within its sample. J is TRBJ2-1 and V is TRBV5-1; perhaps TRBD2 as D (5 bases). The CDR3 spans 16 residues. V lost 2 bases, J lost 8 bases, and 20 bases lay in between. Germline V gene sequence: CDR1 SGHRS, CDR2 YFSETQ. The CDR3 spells CASSFGKTTEGDEQFF. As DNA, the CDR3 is TGCGCCAGCAGCTTCGGGAAAACGACCGAGGGCGATGAGCAGTTCTTC.

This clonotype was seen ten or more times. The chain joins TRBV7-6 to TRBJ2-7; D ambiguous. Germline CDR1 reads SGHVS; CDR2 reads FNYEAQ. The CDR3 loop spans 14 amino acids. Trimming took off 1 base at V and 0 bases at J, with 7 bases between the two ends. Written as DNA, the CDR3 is TGTGCCAGCAGCTTAGGGGAAGCCTCCTACGAGCAGTACTTC. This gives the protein CASSLGEASYEQYF.

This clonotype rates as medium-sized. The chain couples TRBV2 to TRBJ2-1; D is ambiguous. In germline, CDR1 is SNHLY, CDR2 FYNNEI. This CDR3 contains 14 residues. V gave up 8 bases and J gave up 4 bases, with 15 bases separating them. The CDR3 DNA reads TGTGCCAGCTCACGTCACAGTGTTTACAATGAGCAGTTCTTC. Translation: CASSRHSVYNEQFF. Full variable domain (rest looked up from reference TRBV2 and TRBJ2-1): EPEVTQTPSHQVTQMGQEVILRCVPISNHLYFYWYRQILGQKVEFLVSFYNNEISEKSEIFDDQFSVERPDGSNFTLKIRSTKLEDSAMYFCASSRHSVYNEQFFGPGTRLTVL.

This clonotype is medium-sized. This CDR3 reads CASTLEQGGTGELFF. In DNA, the CDR3 is TGTGCCAGCACTCTTGAACAGGGAGGCACCGGGGAGCTGTTTTTT. The J gene is TRBJ2-2, the V gene TRBV2, with D perhaps matching TRBD1 or TRBD2 (6 bases each). CDR3 length equals 15 residues. Trimming shortened V by 7 bases and J by 4 bases, and 16 bases separated the two germline ends. Germline values: CDR1 SNHLY, CDR2 FYNNEI.

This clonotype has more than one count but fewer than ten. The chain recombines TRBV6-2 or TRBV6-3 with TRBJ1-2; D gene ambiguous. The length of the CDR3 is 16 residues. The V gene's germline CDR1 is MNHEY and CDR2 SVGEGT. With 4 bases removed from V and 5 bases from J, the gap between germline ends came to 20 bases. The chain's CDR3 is CASSSFGRQLSYGYTF. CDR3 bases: TGTGCCAGCAGTTCCTTCGGGAGGCAGCTATCTTATGGCTACACCTTC.

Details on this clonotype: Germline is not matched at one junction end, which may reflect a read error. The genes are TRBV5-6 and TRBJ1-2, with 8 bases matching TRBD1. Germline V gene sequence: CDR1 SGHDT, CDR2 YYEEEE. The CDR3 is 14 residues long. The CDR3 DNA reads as TGTGCCACCAAAGACGGACAGGGCGGCTATGGCGACACCTTC. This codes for CATKDGQGGYGDTF.

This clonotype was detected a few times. The CDR3 loop is CASSQDRGGKSTDTQYF. The DNA of the CDR3 is TGCGCCAGCAGCCAAGATCGCGGGGGAAAAAGCACAGATACGCAGTATTTT. The gene calls are TRBV4-3 and TRBJ2-3, with 7 nucleotides matching TRBD2. From germline, CDR1 is LGHNA and CDR2 YSLEER. V gave up 0 bases and J gave up 0 bases; unmatched junction bases: 6. The CDR3 consists of 17 residues.

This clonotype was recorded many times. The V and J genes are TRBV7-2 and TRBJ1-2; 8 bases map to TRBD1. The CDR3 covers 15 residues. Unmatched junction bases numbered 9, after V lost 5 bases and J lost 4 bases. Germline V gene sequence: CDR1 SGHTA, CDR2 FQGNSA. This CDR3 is CASSTHRGGIYGYTF. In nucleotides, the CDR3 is TGTGCCAGCAGCACCCACAGGGGGGGAATCTATGGCTACACCTTC.

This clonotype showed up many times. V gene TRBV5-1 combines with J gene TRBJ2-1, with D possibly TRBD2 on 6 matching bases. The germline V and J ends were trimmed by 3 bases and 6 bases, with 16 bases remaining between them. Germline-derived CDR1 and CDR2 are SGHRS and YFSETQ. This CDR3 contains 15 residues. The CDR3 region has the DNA TGCGCCAGCAGCTGGGGCAGGAGGGCTCTCAATGAGCAGTTCTTC. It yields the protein CASSWGRRALNEQFF.

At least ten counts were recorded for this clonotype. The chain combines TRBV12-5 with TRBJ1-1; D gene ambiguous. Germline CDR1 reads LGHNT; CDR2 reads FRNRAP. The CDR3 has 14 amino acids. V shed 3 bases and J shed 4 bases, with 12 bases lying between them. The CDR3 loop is CASGFSTARTEAFF. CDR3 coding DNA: TGTGCTAGTGGTTTCAGCACGGCTCGCACTGAAGCTTTCTTT. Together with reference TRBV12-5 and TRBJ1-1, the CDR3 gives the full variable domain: DARVTQTPRHKVTEMGQEVTMRCQPILGHNTVFWYRQTMMQGLELLAYFRNRAPLDDSGMPKDRFSAEMPDATLATLKIQPSEPRDSAVYFCASGFSTARTEAFFGQGTRLTVV.

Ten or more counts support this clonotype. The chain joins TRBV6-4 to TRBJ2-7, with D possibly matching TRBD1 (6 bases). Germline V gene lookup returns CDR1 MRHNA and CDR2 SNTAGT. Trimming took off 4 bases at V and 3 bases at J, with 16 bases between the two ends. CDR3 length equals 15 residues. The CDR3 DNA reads TGTGCCAGCAGTGCCGGGACAACCCTCTTCTACGAGCAGTACTTC. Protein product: CASSAGTTLFYEQYF.

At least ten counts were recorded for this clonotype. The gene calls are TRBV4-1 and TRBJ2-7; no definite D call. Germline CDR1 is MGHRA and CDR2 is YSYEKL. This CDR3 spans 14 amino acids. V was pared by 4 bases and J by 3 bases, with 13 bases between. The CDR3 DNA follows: TGCGCCAGCAGCCCCTTGAATGTAGGCTACGAGCAGTACTTC. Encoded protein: CASSPLNVGYEQYF.

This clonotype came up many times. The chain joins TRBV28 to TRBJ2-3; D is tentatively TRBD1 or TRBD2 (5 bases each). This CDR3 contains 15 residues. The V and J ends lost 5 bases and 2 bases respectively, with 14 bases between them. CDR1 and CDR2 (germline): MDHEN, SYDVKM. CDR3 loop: CASSGTRGYTDTQYF. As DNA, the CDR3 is TGTGCCAGCAGTGGTACTAGGGGTTACACAGATACGCAGTATTTT.